The entry below describes one T cell receptor beta chain. The data were taken from a study of shared T cell receptors in the human thymus. Sequenced by immunoSEQ multiplex PCR; TCRdb stores in-frame clones only, minus some. In the table there are roughly 710,000 clones, approximately 85% of which are singletons. The CDR3 is 13 amino acids. Germline lookup yields CDR1 SNHLY and CDR2 FYNNEI. V was shortened by 8 bases and J by 1 base, with 11 bases between the two germline ends. The same data also contributed to another study, on human thymus T cells. That source reports: Healthy Finnish infants having corrective surgery for congenital heart defects served as donors. Thymus specimens were resections from corrective heart surgery. Blood and thymic repertoires both appeared biased in V and J gene usage. Highly overlapping thymic repertoires in unrelated individuals were reported by related research.

Input material: thymocytes. This receptor was identified in a girl less than two years old with a congenital heart defect. This chain links TRBV2 with TRBJ1-1; the D gene is possibly TRBD1 (5 bases). CDR3 sequence reads: CASGATGNTEAFF. Written as DNA, the CDR3 is TGTGCCAGCGGGGCGACGGGGAACACTGAAGCTTTCTTT.